The next 29 T cell receptor beta chains were all read from a single sample in a study of shared clonotypes between healthy human individuals. Naive CD8 cells were CD45RO-negative, positively selected for CCR7, excluding terminally differentiated effector memory CD45RA+ cells. The protocol was immunoSEQ multiplex PCR, while the TCRdb copy is restricted to in-frame clones and leaves out a portion. The table records a few million clones, just under 95% of them present only once. The source material was naive CD8+ T cells from PBMCs. The source of these receptors is a young man in good health. Some clones in this sample may be carry-over from other donors' samples.

V gene TRBV7-6 combines with J gene TRBJ2-1; 7 nucleotides line up with TRBD1. Losses at the gene ends were 5 bases for V and 8 bases for J; bases not matched to a gene: 6. The CDR3 length is 13 residues. Looked up from germline, CDR1 is SGHVS and CDR2 is FNYEAQ. In nucleotides, the CDR3 is TGTGCCAGCAGCCAGCGGACAGGTGATGAGCAGTTCTTC. This gives the protein CASSQRTGDEQFF. The whole variable domain, filled in from reference TRBV7-6 and TRBJ2-1, reads GAGVSQSPRYKVTKRGQDVALRCDPISGHVSLYWYRQALGQGPEFLTYFNYEAQQDKSGLPNDRFSAERPEGSISTLTIQRTEQRDSAMYRCASSQRTGDEQFFGPGTRLTVL.

The chain uses TRBV15 and TRBJ2-7, with TRBD1 matching over 7 bases. The CDR3 spans 15 residues. Trimming cost V 2 bases and J 5 bases; bases outside gene matches: 9. Germline V gives CDR1 LNHNV, CDR2 YYDKDF (reference sequence). The CDR3 nucleotides read TGTGCCACCAGCAGATCGACAGGGAAGGAAGACGAGCAGTACTTC. It yields the protein CATSRSTGKEDEQYF.

The chain carries TRBV7-9 and TRBJ2-7, with 8 bases aligning to TRBD1. The CDR3 contains 14 residues. Germline V gene data show CDR1 as SEHNR and CDR2 as FQNEAQ (reference sequence). V trimming: 1 base; J trimming: 3 bases; junction bases outside the gene matches: 2. The CDR3 bases are TGTGCCAGCAGCTTAGGCGGGACAGGCTACGAGCAGTACTTC. Translated: CASSLGGTGYEQYF.

This chain links TRBV6-5 with TRBJ2-6; possible D gene TRBD2, 6 bases. The CDR3 sequence is 15 residues long. Germline V CDR1 and CDR2: MNHEY, SVGAGI. The ends were cut back, 5 bases at V and 2 bases at J, with 10 bases in the middle. This chain's CDR3 is CASSPRGTGANVLTF. The CDR3 nucleotides read TGTGCCAGCAGTCCGCGGGGAACTGGGGCCAACGTCCTGACTTTC.

V gene TRBV7-9 combines with J gene TRBJ2-3, with unresolved D. Trimming took 5 bases from V and 2 from J, leaving 8 bases between them. There are 13 residues in the CDR3. Germline values: CDR1 SEHNR, CDR2 FQNEAQ (reference sequence). DNA of the CDR3: TGTGCCAGCAGCCCAGCCCCCACAGATACGCAGTATTTT. Its protein product is CASSPAPTDTQYF.

This chain connects TRBV9 to TRBJ2-3; 13 nucleotides agree with TRBD2. The CDR3 has 16 amino acids. The J segment lost 2 bases and the V segment lost 3 bases, leaving 3 bases of the junction unmatched. Germline lookup yields CDR1 SGDLS and CDR2 YYNGEE. DNA of the CDR3: TGTGCCAGCAGCGAGACTAGCGGGAGGTTCACAGATACGCAGTATTTT. It specifies CASSETSGRFTDTQYF.

This clone has only one observation. Other DNA sequences in this specimen translate into the identical CDR3. The chain combines TRBV5-1 with TRBJ2-3, with D uncertain. V shed 0 bases and J shed 0 bases, with 8 bases lying between them. Per germline, CDR1 SGHRS and CDR2 YFSETQ. The CDR3 consists of 15 residues. CDR3 region: CASSLVAVSTDTQYF. As DNA, the CDR3 is TGCGCCAGCAGCTTGGTTGCGGTAAGCACAGATACGCAGTATTTT.

The V gene is TRBV14, the J gene TRBJ2-2; 11 nucleotides agree with TRBD2. The CDR3 is 18 residues long. Germline V lookup: CDR1 SGHDN, CDR2 FVKESK. After removal of 3 bases from V and 1 base from J, the junction contained 7 bases not matched to a gene. Here the CDR3 DNA reads TGTGCCAGCAGCCAGTCCGTCCTAGCGGGAGGGAACACCGGGGAGCTGTTTTTT. Amino acid sequence: CASSQSVLAGGNTGELFF.

This rearrangement joins TRBV30 to TRBJ2-1; TRBD2 matches at 13 bases. The CDR3 has 17 residues. V was clipped by 3 bases and J by 0 bases; unmatched bases: 5. CDR1 is GTSNPN and CDR2 is SVGIG in the germline V gene (reference sequence). The CDR3 region is CAWRGTSGDSSYNEQFF. As DNA, the CDR3 is TGTGCCTGGAGGGGGACTAGCGGGGATAGCTCCTACAATGAGCAGTTCTTC.

V gene TRBV2 combines with J gene TRBJ2-1, with 8 bases fitting TRBD2. This CDR3 region has 12 residues. Per the germline V gene, CDR1 is SNHLY and CDR2 is FYNNEI. The V gene end was trimmed by 2 bases and the J gene end by 14 bases; junction bases not matched to a gene: 5. The CDR3, as DNA: TGTGCCAGCAGTGAATTGCTCGGGGGGGAGTTCTTC. It translates to CASSELLGGEFF. The full variable domain, completed using reference TRBV2 and TRBJ2-1, is EPEVTQTPSHQVTQMGQEVILRCVPISNHLYFYWYRQILGQKVEFLVSFYNNEISEKSEIFDDQFSVERPDGSNFTLKIRSTKLEDSAMYFCASSELLGGEFFGPGTRLTVL.

J is TRBJ2-6 and V is TRBV9, with D tentatively TRBD1 or TRBD2 (5 bases each). This CDR3 spans 18 amino acids. CDR1 is SGDLS and CDR2 is YYNGEE in the germline V gene. Deletions cut 4 bases from V and 0 bases from J, with 17 bases between. CDR3: CASSNRDPPLSGANVLTF. CDR3 sequence (DNA): TGTGCCAGCAGCAACCGGGACCCTCCCCTCTCTGGGGCCAACGTCCTGACTTTC.

V gene TRBV4-1 combines with J gene TRBJ2-1; unclear D gene. Germline V gives CDR1 MGHRA, CDR2 YSYEKL. CDR3 length: 12 residues. The V and J ends lost 5 bases and 8 bases respectively, with 10 bases between them. CDR3 DNA: TGCGCCAGCAGCTCTCGGACCTATGAGCAGTTCTTC. This sequence encodes CASSSRTYEQFF.

The V call is TRBV4-3, the J call TRBJ2-7; D uncertain. From germline, CDR1 is LGHNA and CDR2 YSLEER. This CDR3 comprises 14 residues. The V end was cut by 1 base, the J end by 3 bases, with 10 bases between. Here the CDR3 reads CASSQGTADYEQYF. CDR3 DNA: TGCGCCAGCAGCCAAGGAACGGCTGACTACGAGCAGTACTTC.

This rearrangement joins TRBV28 to TRBJ2-7, with D maybe TRBD1 (5 bases). V shed 2 bases and J shed 5 bases, with 16 bases lying between them. Per the germline V gene, CDR1 is MDHEN and CDR2 is SYDVKM. The CDR3 is 15 amino acids. The CDR3 sequence is CASSLIRTGSDEQYF. In nucleotides, the CDR3 is TGTGCCAGCAGTTTAATCCGAACAGGCTCTGACGAGCAGTACTTC.

The CDR3 spells CASRRDLAQRDTDTQYF. CDR3 sequence (DNA): TGTGCCAGCAGGAGGGACCTGGCTCAAAGGGACACAGATACGCAGTATTTT. The chain uses TRBV5-4 and TRBJ2-3, with D possibly called TRBD1 or TRBD2 (5 bases each). Germline CDR1 is SGHNT and CDR2 is YYREEE (reference sequence). Trimming took 5 bases from V and 2 from J, leaving 21 bases between them. The length of the CDR3 is 17 residues.

V usage is TRBV6-4 and J usage is TRBJ1-5, with D perhaps TRBD1 (6 bases). The germline V gene has CDR1 MRHNA and CDR2 SNTAGT. The CDR3 covers 13 residues. With 6 bases removed from V and 4 bases from J, the gap between germline ends came to 10 bases. CDR3 DNA sequence: TGTGCCAGCAGCATTACAGGGAATCAGCCCCAGCATTTT. Protein sequence: CASSITGNQPQHF.

The chain carries TRBV4-2 and TRBJ1-4; no reliable D call. Per germline, CDR1 LGHNA and CDR2 YNFKEQ. The CDR3 totals 17 residues. Trimming left V 0 bases short and J 7 bases short, with 18 bases between. In nucleotides, the CDR3 is TGTGCCAGCAGCCAAGAGGTAGGGCGGCGGATCCGTGAAAAACTGTTTTTT. Protein product: CASSQEVGRRIREKLFF.

The V call is TRBV19, the J call TRBJ2-2; D gene unclear. With 7 bases removed from V and 1 base from J, the gap between germline ends came to 10 bases. Germline V gives CDR1 LNHDA, CDR2 SQIVND (reference sequence). This CDR3 has 14 amino acids. The CDR3 nucleotides are TGTGCCAGTATCGAGGCAGAGAACACCGGGGAGCTGTTTTTT. Encoded protein: CASIEAENTGELFF.

CDR3 nucleotides: TGTGCCAGCGGGCCCTTGGGGGGAGGCTACGCCGGTGAGCAGTTCTTC. It is translated as CASGPLGGGYAGEQFF. The chain carries TRBV28 and TRBJ2-1, with TRBD2 as a possible D gene (6 bases). In germline, CDR1 is MDHEN, CDR2 SYDVKM. Trimming cost V 8 bases and J 9 bases, with 26 bases left between them. The CDR3 runs to 16 residues.

V is TRBV29-1 and J is TRBJ2-5; D perhaps matches TRBD1 (6 bases). Germline V gene lookup returns CDR1 SQVTM and CDR2 ANQGSEA. The CDR3 extends over 15 amino acids. The V gene lost 2 bases and the J gene lost 0 bases, with 13 bases spanning the gap. CDR3 region: CSVERSDRYQETQYF. DNA of the CDR3: TGCAGCGTTGAAAGATCGGACAGATACCAAGAGACCCAGTACTTC.

The chain joins TRBV7-7 to TRBJ2-1; D perhaps matches TRBD1 (6 bases). V lost 4 bases, J lost 4 bases, and 17 bases lay in between. The CDR3 has 16 amino acids. The V gene's germline CDR1 is SSHAT and CDR2 FNYEAQ (reference sequence). CDR3 DNA: TGTGCCAGCAGCTACCATCAGGGACACCCGTACAATGAGCAGTTCTTC. Its protein is CASSYHQGHPYNEQFF.

The gene calls are TRBV5-4 and TRBJ2-7; 7 bases are a match to TRBD2. This CDR3 is 14 amino acids long. After removal of 4 bases from V and 3 bases from J, the junction contained 7 bases not matched to a gene. Germline-derived CDR1 and CDR2 are SGHNT and YYREEE (reference sequence). The CDR3 loop reads CASSVGGNYYEQYF. The CDR3 DNA follows: TGTGCCAGCAGCGTGGGGGGGAATTACTACGAGCAGTACTTC.

Concerning this clone itself: Other DNA sequences in this specimen translate into the identical CDR3. In nucleotides, the CDR3 is TGTGCCAGCAGCGTAGCAGGGGGCAAAGAGACCCAGTACTTC. Protein sequence: CASSVAGGKETQYF. J is TRBJ2-5 and V is TRBV9; 8 positions match TRBD1. The V gene's germline CDR1 is SGDLS and CDR2 YYNGEE. V shed 0 bases and J 3 bases; nucleotides not matched to a gene: 1. The CDR3 has 14 amino acids. Variable domain in full (rest from reference TRBV9 and TRBJ2-5): DSGVTQTPKHLITATGQRVTLRCSPRSGDLSVYWYQQSLDQGLQFLIQYYNGEERAKGNILERFSAQQFPDLHSELNLSSLELGDSALYFCASSVAGGKETQYFGPGTRLLVL.

This chain joins TRBV9 and TRBJ1-2; maybe TRBD1 (5 bases). The germline gives CDR1 SGDLS, CDR2 YYNGEE. Trimming left V 5 bases short and J 5 bases short, with 13 bases between. CDR3 length equals 13 residues. CDR3: CASRAVGGYGYTF. The CDR3 DNA sequence: TGTGCCAGCAGGGCTGTCGGGGGTTATGGCTACACCTTC.

The CDR3 protein is CASSKGGLNTEAFF. The CDR3 DNA is TGTGCCAGTAGCAAAGGAGGGTTGAACACTGAAGCTTTCTTT. The chain is built from TRBV19 and TRBJ1-1; D unresolved. This CDR3 has 14 amino acids. Germline CDR1 LNHDA, CDR2 SQIVND (reference sequence). V was trimmed by 6 bases and J by 0 bases, leaving 11 bases between them.

The chain carries TRBV7-9 and TRBJ1-3; D perhaps matches TRBD1 (5 bases). The CDR3 runs to 16 residues. Trimming left V 5 bases short and J 4 bases short, with 18 bases between. Germline values: CDR1 SEHNR, CDR2 FQNEAQ (reference sequence). CDR3 amino acids: CASSPTTGGLGNTIYF. As DNA, the CDR3 is TGTGCCAGCAGCCCCACCACCGGGGGGTTGGGAAACACCATATATTTT. Full variable domain (rest looked up from reference TRBV7-9 and TRBJ1-3): DTGVSQNPRHKITKRGQNVTFRCDPISEHNRLYWYRQTLGQGPEFLTYFQNEAQLEKSRLLSDRFSAERPKGSFSTLEIQRTEQGDSAMYLCASSPTTGGLGNTIYFGEGSWLTVV.

The chain couples TRBV29-1 to TRBJ2-3; a weak D match, TRBD2 (6 bases). Germline CDR1 is SQVTM and CDR2 is ANQGSEA. Trimming took 1 base from V and 0 from J, leaving 11 bases between them. The CDR3 contains 15 residues. The CDR3 is CSVEGGGKSTDTQYF. The DNA for the CDR3 is TGCAGCGTTGAAGGGGGCGGGAAAAGCACAGATACGCAGTATTTT.

The chain couples TRBV7-2 to TRBJ2-1; 8 bases are shared with TRBD2. J was trimmed by 7 bases and V by 5 bases; bases with no gene match: 1. CDR3 length: 12 residues. The germline V gene has CDR1 SGHTA and CDR2 FQGNSA. The CDR3 loop is CASSPSGNEQFF. The CDR3 DNA sequence: TGTGCCAGCAGCCCTAGCGGGAATGAGCAGTTCTTC.

This chain uses TRBV15 with TRBJ2-1, with D tentatively TRBD2 (6 bases). V was clipped by 5 bases and J by 4 bases, with 18 bases between them. The CDR3 is made up of 16 amino acids. Germline assignment: CDR1 LNHNV and CDR2 YYDKDF (reference sequence). The CDR3 spells CATSGRGLPAYNEQFF. The DNA for the CDR3 is TGTGCCACCAGCGGGCGGGGACTTCCTGCTTACAATGAGCAGTTCTTC.